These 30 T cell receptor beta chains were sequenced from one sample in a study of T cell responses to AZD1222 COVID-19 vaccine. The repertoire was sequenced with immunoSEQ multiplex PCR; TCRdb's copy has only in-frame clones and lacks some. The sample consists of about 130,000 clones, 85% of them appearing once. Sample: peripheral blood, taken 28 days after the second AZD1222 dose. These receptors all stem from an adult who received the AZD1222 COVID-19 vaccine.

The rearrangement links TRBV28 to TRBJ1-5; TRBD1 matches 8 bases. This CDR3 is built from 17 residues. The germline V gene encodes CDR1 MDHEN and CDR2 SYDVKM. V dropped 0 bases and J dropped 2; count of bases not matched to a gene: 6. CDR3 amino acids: CASSLWGAGGGNQPQHF. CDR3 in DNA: TGTGCCAGCAGTTTATGGGGAGCAGGGGGCGGCAATCAGCCCCAGCATTTT. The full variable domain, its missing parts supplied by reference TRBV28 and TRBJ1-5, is DVKVTQSSRYLVKRTGEKVFLECVQDMDHENMFWYRQDPGLGLRLIYFSYDVKMKEKGDIPEGYSVSREKKERFSLILESASTNQTSMYLCASSLWGAGGGNQPQHFGDGTRLSIL.

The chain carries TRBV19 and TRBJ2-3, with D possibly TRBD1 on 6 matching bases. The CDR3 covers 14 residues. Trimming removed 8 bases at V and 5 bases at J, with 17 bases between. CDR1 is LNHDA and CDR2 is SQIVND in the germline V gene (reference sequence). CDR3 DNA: TGTGCCAGTTTGGACTTAAAAGGGGGAGATACGCAGTATTTT. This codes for CASLDLKGGDTQYF.

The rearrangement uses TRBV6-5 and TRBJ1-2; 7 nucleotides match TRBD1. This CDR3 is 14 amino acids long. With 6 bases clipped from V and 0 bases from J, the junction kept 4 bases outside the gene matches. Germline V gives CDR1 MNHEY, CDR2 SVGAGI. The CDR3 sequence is CASRPTGTNYGYTF. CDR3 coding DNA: TGTGCCAGCAGGCCGACAGGGACTAACTATGGCTACACCTTC.

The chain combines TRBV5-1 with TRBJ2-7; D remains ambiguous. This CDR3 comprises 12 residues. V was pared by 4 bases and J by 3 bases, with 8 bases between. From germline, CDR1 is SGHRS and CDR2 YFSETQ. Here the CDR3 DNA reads TGCGCCAGCAGCCACCAGGACTACGAGCAGTACTTC. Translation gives CASSHQDYEQYF.

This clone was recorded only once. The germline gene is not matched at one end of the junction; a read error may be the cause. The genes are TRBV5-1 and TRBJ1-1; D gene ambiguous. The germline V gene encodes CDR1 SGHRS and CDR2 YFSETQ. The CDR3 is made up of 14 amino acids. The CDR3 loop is CASSLDSASSRPLF. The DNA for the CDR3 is TGCGCCAGCAGCTTGGACAGTGCCTCTTCTAGACCCCTTTTT.

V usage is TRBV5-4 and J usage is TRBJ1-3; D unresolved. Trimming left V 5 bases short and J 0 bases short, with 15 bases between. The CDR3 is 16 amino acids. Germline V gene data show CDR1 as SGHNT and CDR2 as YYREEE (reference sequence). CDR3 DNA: TGTGCCAGCAGTGATTTAGAGGGAATCTCTGGAAACACCATATATTTT. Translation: CASSDLEGISGNTIYF.

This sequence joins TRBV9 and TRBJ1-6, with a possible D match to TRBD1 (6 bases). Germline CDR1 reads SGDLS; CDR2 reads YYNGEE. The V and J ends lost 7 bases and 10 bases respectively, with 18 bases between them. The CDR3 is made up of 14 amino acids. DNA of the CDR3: TGTGCCAGCGGAGTAGAACAGGGAAAATCACCCCTCCACTTT. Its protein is CASGVEQGKSPLHF. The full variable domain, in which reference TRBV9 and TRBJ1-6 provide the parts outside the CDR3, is DSGVTQTPKHLITATGQRVTLRCSPRSGDLSVYWYQQSLDQGLQFLIQYYNGEERAKGNILERFSAQQFPDLHSELNLSSLELGDSALYFCASGVEQGKSPLHFGNGTRLTVT.

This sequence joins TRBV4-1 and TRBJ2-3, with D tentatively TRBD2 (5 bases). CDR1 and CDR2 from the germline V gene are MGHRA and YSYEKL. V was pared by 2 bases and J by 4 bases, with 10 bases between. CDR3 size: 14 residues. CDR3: CASSQRAEADTQYF. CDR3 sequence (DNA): TGCGCCAGCAGCCAAAGAGCGGAAGCAGATACGCAGTATTTT.

DNA of the CDR3: TGTGCCAGCAGCCAAGAGGGTTCCGACTATGGCTACACCTTC. Amino acids: CASSQEGSDYGYTF. This chain joins TRBV3-1 (or the pseudogene TRBV3-2) and TRBJ1-2; the D is unclear. Between the trimmed V and J ends, which lost 0 bases and 3 bases, there was a span of 8 bases. Germline CDR1 reads LGHDT; CDR2 reads YNNKEL (reference sequence). CDR3 length: 14 residues.

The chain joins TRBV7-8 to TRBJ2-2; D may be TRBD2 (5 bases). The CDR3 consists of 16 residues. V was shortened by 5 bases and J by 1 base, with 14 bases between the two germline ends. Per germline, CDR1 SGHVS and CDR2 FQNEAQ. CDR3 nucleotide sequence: TGTGCCAGCAGCCCACTGCGGGTGGGGAACACCGGGGAGCTGTTTTTT. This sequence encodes CASSPLRVGNTGELFF.

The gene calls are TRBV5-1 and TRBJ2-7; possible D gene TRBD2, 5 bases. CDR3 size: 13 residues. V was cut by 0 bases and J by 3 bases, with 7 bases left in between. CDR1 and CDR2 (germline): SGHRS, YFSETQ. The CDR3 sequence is CASSLVGSYEQYF. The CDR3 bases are TGCGCCAGCAGCTTGGTGGGGAGCTACGAGCAGTACTTC. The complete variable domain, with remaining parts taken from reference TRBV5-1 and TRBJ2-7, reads KAGVTQTPRYLIKTRGQQVTLSCSPISGHRSVSWYQQTPGQGLQFLFEYFSETQRNKGNFPGRFSGRQFSNSRSEMNVSTLELGDSALYLCASSLVGSYEQYFGPGTRLTVT.

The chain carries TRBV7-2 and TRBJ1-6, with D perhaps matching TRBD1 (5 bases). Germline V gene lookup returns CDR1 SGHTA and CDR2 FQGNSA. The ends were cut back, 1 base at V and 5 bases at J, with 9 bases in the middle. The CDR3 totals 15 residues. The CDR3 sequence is CASSLGGGDNSPLHF. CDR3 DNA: TGTGCCAGCAGCTTAGGGGGCGGGGATAATTCACCCCTCCACTTT.

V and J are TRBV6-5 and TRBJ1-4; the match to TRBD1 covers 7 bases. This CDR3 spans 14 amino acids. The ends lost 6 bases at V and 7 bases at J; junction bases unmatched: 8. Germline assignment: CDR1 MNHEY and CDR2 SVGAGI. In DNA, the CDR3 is TGTGCCAGCAGCTCCGGGACAGTGGGTGAAAAACTGTTTTTT. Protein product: CASSSGTVGEKLFF.

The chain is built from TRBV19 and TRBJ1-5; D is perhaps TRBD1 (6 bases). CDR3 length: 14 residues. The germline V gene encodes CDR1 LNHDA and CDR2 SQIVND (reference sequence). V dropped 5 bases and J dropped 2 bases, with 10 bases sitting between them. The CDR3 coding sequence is TGTGCCAGTAGTCAAGGGGGTGGCAATCAGCCCCAGCATTTT. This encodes CASSQGGGNQPQHF. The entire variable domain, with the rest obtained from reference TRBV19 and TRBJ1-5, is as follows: DGGITQSPKYLFRKEGQNVTLSCEQNLNHDAMYWYRQDPGQGLRLIYYSQIVNDFQKGDIAEGYSVSREKKESFPLTVTSAQKNPTAFYLCASSQGGGNQPQHFGDGTRLSIL.

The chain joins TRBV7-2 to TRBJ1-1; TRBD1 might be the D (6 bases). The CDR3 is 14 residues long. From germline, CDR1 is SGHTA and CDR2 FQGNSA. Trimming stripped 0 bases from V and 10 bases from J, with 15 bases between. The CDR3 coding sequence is TGTGCCAGCAGCTTAGCTGCTGCGGGGGCGAGAGCTTTCTTT. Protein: CASSLAAAGARAFF.

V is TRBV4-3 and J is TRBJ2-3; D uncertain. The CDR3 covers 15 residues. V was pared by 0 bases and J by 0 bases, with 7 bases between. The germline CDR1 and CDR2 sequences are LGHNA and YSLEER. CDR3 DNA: TGCGCCAGCAGCCAAGATTCCACTAGCACAGATACGCAGTATTTT. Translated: CASSQDSTSTDTQYF.

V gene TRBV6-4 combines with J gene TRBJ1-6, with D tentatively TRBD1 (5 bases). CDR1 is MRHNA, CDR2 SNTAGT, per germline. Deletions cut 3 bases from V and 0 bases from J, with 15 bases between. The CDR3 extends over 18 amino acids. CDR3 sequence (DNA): TGTGCCAGCAGTGAGTGGGGCGGCCCGAGCTCCTATAATTCACCCCTCCACTTT. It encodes CASSEWGGPSSYNSPLHF.

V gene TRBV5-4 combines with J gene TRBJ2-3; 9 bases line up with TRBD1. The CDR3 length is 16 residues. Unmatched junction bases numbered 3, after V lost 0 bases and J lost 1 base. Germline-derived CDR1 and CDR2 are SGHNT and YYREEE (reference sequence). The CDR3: CASSLGGQGGTDTQYF. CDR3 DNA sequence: TGTGCCAGCAGCTTGGGGGGACAGGGAGGCACAGATACGCAGTATTTT.

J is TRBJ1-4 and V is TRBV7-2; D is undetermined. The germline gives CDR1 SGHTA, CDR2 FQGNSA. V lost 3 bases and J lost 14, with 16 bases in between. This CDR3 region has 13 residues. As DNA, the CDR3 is TGTGCCAGCAGCTTTGATACCATTGGTGGGCTGTTTTTT. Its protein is CASSFDTIGGLFF.

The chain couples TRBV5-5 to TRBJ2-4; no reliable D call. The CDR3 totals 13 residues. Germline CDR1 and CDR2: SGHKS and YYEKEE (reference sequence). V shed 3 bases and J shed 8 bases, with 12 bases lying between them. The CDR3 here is CASSSDLWDIQYF. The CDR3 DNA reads TGTGCCAGCAGCTCCGACCTGTGGGACATTCAGTACTTC. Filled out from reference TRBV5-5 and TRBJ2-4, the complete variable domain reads DAGVTQSPTHLIKTRGQQVTLRCSPISGHKSVSWYQQVLGQGPQFIFQYYEKEERGRGNFPDRFSARQFPNYSSELNVNALLLGDSALYLCASSSDLWDIQYFGAGTRLSVL.

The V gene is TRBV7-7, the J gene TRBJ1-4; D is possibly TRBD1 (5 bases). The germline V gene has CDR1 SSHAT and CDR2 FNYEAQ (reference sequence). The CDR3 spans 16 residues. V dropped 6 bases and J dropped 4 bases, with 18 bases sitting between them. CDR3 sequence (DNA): TGTGCCAGCAGAGGGGTGTTGCGGAGGGTTAATGAAAAACTGTTTTTT. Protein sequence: CASRGVLRRVNEKLFF.

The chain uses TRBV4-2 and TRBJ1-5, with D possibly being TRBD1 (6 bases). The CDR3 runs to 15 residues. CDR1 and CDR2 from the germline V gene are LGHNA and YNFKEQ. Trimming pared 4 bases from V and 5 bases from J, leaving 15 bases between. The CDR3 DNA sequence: TGTGCCAGCAGCCGCAACGGGAGGGGGGATCAGCCCCAGCATTTT. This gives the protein CASSRNGRGDQPQHF.

The DNA for the CDR3 is TGTGCCAGCAGTTTCTGGGGTGGCTACACCTTC. It is translated as CASSFWGGYTF. The V call is TRBV28, the J call TRBJ1-2; D gene unclear. There are 11 residues in the CDR3. V was trimmed by 3 bases and J by 7 bases, leaving 6 bases between them. CDR1 and CDR2 from the germline V gene are MDHEN and SYDVKM.

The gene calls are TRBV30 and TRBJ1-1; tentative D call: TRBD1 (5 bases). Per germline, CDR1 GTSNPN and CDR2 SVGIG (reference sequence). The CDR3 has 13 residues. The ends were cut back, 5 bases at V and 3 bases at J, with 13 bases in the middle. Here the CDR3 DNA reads TGTGCCTGGGAACAGGCGTGGGACACTGAAGCTTTCTTT. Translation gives CAWEQAWDTEAFF.

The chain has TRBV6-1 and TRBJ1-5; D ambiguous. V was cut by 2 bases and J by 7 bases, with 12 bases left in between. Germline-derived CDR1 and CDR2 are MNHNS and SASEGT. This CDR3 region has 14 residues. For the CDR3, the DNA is TGTGCCAGCAGTGAATCGCTGGGAGGGCAGCCCCAGCATTTT. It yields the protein CASSESLGGQPQHF.

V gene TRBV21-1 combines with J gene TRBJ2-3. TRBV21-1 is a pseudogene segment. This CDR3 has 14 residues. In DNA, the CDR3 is TGTGCCCCCCCAGGGGGGGCATTGACAGATACGCAGTATTTT. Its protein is CAPPGGALTDTQYF.

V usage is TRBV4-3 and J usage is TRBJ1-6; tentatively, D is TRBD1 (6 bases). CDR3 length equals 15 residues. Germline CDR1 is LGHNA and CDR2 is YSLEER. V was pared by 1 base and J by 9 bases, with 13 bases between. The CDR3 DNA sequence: TGCGCCAGCAGCCAAGCGGGGGCCTCAGGTTCACCCCTCCACTTT. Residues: CASSQAGASGSPLHF.

The CDR3 protein is CASSVSNQRGNQPQHF. The CDR3, as DNA: TGTGCCAGCAGCGTCTCAAATCAAAGGGGCAATCAGCCCCAGCATTTT. V and J are TRBV7-9 and TRBJ1-5; D ambiguous. The CDR3 consists of 16 residues. CDR1 and CDR2 (germline): SEHNR, FQNEAQ (reference sequence). Trimming left V 5 bases short and J 2 bases short, with 16 bases between.

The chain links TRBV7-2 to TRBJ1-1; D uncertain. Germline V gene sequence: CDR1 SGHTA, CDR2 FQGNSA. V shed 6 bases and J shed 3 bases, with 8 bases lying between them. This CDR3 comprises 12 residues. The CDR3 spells CASSWSDTEAFF. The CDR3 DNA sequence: TGTGCCAGCAGTTGGTCGGACACTGAAGCTTTCTTT.

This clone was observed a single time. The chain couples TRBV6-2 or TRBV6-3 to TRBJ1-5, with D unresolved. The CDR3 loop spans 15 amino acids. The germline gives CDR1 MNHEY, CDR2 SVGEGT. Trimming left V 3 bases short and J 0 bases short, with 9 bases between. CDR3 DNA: TGTGCCAGCAGTTATAACAGCGATAGCAATCAGCCCCAGCATTTT. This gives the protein CASSYNSDSNQPQHF.